The rows below give T cell receptor beta chains drawn from one sample of a study of cytomegalovirus exposure and HLA in healthy donors. The protocol was immunoSEQ multiplex PCR, while the TCRdb copy is restricted to in-frame clones and leaves out a portion. Here the sample spans roughly 200,000 clones, more than 65% being singletons. Sequenced: PBMCs. Every receptor here comes from a woman aged 18-30 years in good health and CMV-seropositive. The CDR3 runs from the conserved cysteine through the conserved F or W. D genes are given only for firm matches. Clone size is shown for a subset of rows, as once, few, many or a class of expanded clone.

abundance	j_gene	v_gene	d_gene	CDR3nt	CDR3aa
many	TRBJ2-5	TRBV6-6	TRBD1	TGTGCCAGCAGAACAGGGGGCGGAGAGACCCAGTACTTC	CASRTGGGETQYF
NA	TRBJ1-6	TRBV2	NA	TGTGCCAGCAGTGAATATGGGCCTCATATAGATAATTCACCCCTCCACTTT	CASSEYGPHIDNSPLHF
NA	TRBJ1-3	TRBV29-1	TRBD1	TGCAGCGCTGCGGACAGGGCTTCCGGAAACACCATATATTTT	CSAADRASGNTIYF
NA	TRBJ1-6	TRBV28	TRBD1	TGTGCCAGCCGGGACAGGGCAGCCTATAATTCACCCCTCCACTTT	CASRDRAAYNSPLHF
NA	TRBJ2-3	TRBV10-3	TRBD2	TGTGCCATCAGTGAGAGCCAGCGGGGGGATACGCAGTATTTT	CAISESQRGDTQYF
NA	TRBJ1-1	TRBV6-5	TRBD1	TGTGCCAGCAGTTACTTAGACAGGGTAAACACTGAAGCTTTCTTT	CASSYLDRVNTEAFF
NA	TRBJ1-1	TRBV9	NA	TGTGCCAGCAGCGTAGGGTGGGGGCCCACTGAAGCTTTCTTT	CASSVGWGPTEAFF
NA	TRBJ2-5	TRBV27	NA	TGTGCCAGCAGCCCGACAGCCAACCAAGAGACCCAGTACTTC	CASSPTANQETQYF
NA	TRBJ1-2	TRBV4-1	TRBD1	TGCGCCAGCAGCCAAGAATTCCCTAACAGGGGAGGCTATGGCTACACCTTC	CASSQEFPNRGGYGYTF
NA	TRBJ2-7	TRBV7-9	NA	TGTGCCAGCAGCCCCCAGAGGGACGAGCAGTACTTC	CASSPQRDEQYF
NA	TRBJ1-1	TRBV9	TRBD1	TGTGCCAGCAGCGTGACAGGGGTTGGCACTGAAGCTTTCTTT	CASSVTGVGTEAFF